This T cell receptor beta chain is drawn from a study of cytomegalovirus exposure and HLA in healthy donors. With 60 Vbeta and 13 Jbeta primers, the PCR was carried out. Clones were sequenced by immunoSEQ multiplex PCR, and TCRdb holds only the in-frame ones, with some missing. The sample carries 150,000 to 200,000 clones, roughly 80% recorded once. This CDR3 is 14 amino acids long. Germline V lookup: CDR1 SGHTA, CDR2 FQGNSA. V dropped 3 bases and J dropped 3; count of bases not matched to a gene: 4. The source material was PBMCs. This sequence joins TRBV7-2 and TRBJ1-1; 7 bases are a match to TRBD1. The TCR originated in a girl aged 10 to 17 in good health and CMV-seropositive. Here the CDR3 DNA reads TGTGCCAGCAGCTTTGGGACAGCTTACACTGAAGCTTTCTTT. It is translated as CASSFGTAYTEAFF.